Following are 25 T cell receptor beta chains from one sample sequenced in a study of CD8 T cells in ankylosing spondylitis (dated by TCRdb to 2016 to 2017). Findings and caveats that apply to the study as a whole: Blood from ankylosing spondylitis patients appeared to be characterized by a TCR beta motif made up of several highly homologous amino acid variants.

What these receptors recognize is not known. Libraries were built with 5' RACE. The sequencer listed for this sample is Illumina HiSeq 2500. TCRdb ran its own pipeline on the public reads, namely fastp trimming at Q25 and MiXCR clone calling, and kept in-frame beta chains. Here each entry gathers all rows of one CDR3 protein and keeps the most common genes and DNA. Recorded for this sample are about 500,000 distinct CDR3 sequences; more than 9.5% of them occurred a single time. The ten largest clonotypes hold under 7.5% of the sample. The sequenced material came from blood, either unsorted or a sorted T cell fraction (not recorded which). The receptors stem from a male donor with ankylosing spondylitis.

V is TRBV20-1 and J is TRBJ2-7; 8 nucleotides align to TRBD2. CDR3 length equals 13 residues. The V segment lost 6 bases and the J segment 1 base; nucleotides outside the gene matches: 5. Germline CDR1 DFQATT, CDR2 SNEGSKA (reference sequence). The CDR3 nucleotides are TGCAGTGCAGGCGGGAGGTCTTCCTACGAGCAGTACTTC. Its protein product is CSAGGRSSYEQYF.

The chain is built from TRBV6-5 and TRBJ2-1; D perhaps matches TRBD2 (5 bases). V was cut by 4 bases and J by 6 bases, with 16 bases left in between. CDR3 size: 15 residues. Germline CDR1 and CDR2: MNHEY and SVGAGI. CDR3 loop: CASSSRTAAGNEQFF. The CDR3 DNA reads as TGTGCCAGCAGTTCCCGCACAGCGGCTGGCAATGAGCAGTTCTTC.

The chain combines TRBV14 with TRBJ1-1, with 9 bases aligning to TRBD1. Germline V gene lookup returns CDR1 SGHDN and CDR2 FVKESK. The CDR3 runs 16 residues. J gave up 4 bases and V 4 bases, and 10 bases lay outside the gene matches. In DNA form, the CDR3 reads TGTGCCAGCAGCCTATCCGGGACAGGGATGAGCACTGAAGCTTTCTTT. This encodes CASSLSGTGMSTEAFF. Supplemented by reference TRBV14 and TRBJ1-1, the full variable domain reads EAGVTQFPSHSVIEKGQTVTLRCDPISGHDNLYWYRRVMGKEIKFLLHFVKESKQDESGMPNNRFLAERTGGTYSTLKVQPAELEDSGVYFCASSLSGTGMSTEAFFGQGTRLTVV.

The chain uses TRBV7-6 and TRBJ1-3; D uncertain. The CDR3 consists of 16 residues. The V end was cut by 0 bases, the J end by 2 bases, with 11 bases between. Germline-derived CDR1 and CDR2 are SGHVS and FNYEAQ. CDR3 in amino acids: CASSLAPMSPGNTIYF. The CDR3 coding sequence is TGTGCCAGCAGCTTAGCCCCCATGAGTCCTGGAAACACCATATATTTT.

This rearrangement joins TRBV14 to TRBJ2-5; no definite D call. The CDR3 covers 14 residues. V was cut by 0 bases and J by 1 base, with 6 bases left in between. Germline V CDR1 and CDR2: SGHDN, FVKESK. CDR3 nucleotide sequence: TGTGCCAGCAGCCAAGATCCAGGCCAAGAGACCCAGTACTTC. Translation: CASSQDPGQETQYF.

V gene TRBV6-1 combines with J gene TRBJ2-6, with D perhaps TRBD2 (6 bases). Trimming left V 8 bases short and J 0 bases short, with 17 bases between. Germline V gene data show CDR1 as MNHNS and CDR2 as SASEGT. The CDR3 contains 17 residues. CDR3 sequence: CASHPGGVDSGANVLTF. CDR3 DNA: TGTGCCAGCCACCCCGGGGGTGTGGACTCTGGGGCCAACGTCCTGACTTTC.

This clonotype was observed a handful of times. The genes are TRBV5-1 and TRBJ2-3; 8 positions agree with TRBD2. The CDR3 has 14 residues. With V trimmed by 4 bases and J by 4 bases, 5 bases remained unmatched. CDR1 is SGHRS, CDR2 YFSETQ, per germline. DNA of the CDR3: TGCGCCAGCAGCGATCCGGGACTAGCAGATACGCAGTATTTT. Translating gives CASSDPGLADTQYF.

The CDR3 nucleotides are TGTGCCAGTAGTGAGGTACTTCCCTCCTACAATGAGCAGTTCTTC. Translation: CASSEVLPSYNEQFF. The V and J genes are TRBV19 and TRBJ2-1, with D uncertain. The V gene lost 5 bases and the J gene lost 0 bases, with 11 bases spanning the gap. Per germline, CDR1 LNHDA and CDR2 SQIVND (reference sequence). CDR3 length: 15 amino acids.

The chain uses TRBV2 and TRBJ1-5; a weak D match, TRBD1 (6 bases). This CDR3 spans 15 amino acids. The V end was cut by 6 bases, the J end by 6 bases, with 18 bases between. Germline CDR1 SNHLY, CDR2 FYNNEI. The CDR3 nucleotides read TGTGCCAGCAGCGCAGGGGAATTGTCGGTTCAGCCCCAGCATTTT. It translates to CASSAGELSVQPQHF. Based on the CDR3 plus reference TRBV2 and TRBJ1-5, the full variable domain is EPEVTQTPSHQVTQMGQEVILRCVPISNHLYFYWYRQILGQKVEFLVSFYNNEISEKSEIFDDQFSVERPDGSNFTLKIRSTKLEDSAMYFCASSAGELSVQPQHFGDGTRLSIL.

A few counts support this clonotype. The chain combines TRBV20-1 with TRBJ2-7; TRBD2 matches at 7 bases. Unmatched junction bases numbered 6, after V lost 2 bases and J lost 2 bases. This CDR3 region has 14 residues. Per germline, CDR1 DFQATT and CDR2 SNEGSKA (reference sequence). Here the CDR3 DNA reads TGCAGTGCTAGAATCTGGGGGGGACCCTACGAGCAGTACTTC. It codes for CSARIWGGPYEQYF.

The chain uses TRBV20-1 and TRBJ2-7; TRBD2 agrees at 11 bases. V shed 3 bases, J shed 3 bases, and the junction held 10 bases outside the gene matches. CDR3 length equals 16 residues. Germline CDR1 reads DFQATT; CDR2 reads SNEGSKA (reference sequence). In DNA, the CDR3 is TGCAGTGCTAGGAAGACGGTAGGACTAGCGGGCTACGAGCAGTACTTC. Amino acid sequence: CSARKTVGLAGYEQYF.

The CDR3 bases are TGTGCCAGCAGCCAAGATTCGGGTAGCAATCAGCCCCAGCATTTT. Its protein is CASSQDSGSNQPQHF. V usage is TRBV3-1 and J usage is TRBJ1-5; no clear D. Germline V lookup: CDR1 LGHDT, CDR2 YNNKEL (reference sequence). Trimming left V 0 bases short and J 0 bases short, with 6 bases between. The CDR3 extends over 15 amino acids.

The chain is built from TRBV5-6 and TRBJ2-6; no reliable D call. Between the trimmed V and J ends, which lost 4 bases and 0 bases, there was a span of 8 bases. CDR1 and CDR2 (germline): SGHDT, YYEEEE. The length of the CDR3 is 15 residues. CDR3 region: CASSVETSGANVLTF. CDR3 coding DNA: TGTGCCAGCAGCGTGGAGACCTCTGGGGCCAACGTCCTGACTTTC.

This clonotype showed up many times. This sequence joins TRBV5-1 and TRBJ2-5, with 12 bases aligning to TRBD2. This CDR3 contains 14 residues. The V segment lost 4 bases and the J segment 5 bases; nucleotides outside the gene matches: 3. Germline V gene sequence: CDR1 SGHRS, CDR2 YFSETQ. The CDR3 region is CASSLAGGPETQYF. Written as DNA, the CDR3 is TGCGCCAGCAGCCTAGCGGGAGGGCCGGAGACCCAGTACTTC.

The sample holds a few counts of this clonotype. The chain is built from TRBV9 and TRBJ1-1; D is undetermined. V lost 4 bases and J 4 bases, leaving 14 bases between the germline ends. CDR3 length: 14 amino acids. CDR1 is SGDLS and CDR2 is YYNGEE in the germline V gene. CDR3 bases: TGTGCCAGCAGCCCCCAGGCCGAGGGCACTGAAGCTTTCTTT. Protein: CASSPQAEGTEAFF.

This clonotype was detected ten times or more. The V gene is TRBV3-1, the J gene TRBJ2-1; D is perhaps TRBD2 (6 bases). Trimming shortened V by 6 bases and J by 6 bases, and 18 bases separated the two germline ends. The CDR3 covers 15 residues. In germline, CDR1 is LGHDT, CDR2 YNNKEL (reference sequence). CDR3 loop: CASRPRDSGRNEQFF. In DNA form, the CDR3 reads TGTGCCAGCAGACCCAGGGATAGCGGACGCAATGAGCAGTTCTTC.

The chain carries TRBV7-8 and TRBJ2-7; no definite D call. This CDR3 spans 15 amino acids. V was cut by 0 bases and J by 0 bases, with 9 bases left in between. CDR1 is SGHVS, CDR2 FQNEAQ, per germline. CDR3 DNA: TGTGCCAGCAGCTTAGCCCTGACCGCCTCCTACGAGCAGTACTTC. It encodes CASSLALTASYEQYF.

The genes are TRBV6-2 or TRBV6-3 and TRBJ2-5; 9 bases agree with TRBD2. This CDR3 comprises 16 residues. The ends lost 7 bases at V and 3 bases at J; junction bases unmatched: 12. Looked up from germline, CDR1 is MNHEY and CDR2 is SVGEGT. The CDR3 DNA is TGTGCCAGCACACATCCAAGGACTAGCGACGAAGAGACCCAGTACTTC. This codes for CASTHPRTSDEETQYF.

The CDR3 loop reads CSATKTSGSSYNEQFF. CDR3 DNA sequence: TGCAGTGCTACTAAGACTAGCGGGAGCTCCTACAATGAGCAGTTCTTC. The chain combines TRBV20-1 with TRBJ2-1; TRBD2 matches at 12 bases. The CDR3 totals 16 residues. Trimming cost V 4 bases and J 0 bases; bases outside gene matches: 4. CDR1 and CDR2 (germline): DFQATT, SNEGSKA (reference sequence).

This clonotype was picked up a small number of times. CDR3 bases: TGCAGCGTTGTTGCGGGTACAGATACGCAGTATTTT. Its translation: CSVVAGTDTQYF. The rearrangement links TRBV29-1 to TRBJ2-3; a weak D match, TRBD2 (5 bases). Germline V gene sequence: CDR1 SQVTM, CDR2 ANQGSEA. V was pared by 4 bases and J by 3 bases, with 8 bases between. The CDR3 consists of 12 residues.

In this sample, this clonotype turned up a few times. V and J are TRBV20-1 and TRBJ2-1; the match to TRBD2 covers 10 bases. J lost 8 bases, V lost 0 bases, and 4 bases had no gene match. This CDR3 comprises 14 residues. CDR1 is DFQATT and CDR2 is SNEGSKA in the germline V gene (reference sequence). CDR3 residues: CSARDPSGSYEQFF. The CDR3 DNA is TGCAGTGCTAGAGATCCTAGCGGGAGTTATGAGCAGTTCTTC.

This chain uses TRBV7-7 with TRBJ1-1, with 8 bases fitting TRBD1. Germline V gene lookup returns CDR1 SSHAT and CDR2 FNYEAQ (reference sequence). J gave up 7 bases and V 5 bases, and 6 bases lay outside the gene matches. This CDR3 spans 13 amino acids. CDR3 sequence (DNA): TGTGCCAGCAGCCTATCGACAGGGGATGAAGCTTTCTTT. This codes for CASSLSTGDEAFF.

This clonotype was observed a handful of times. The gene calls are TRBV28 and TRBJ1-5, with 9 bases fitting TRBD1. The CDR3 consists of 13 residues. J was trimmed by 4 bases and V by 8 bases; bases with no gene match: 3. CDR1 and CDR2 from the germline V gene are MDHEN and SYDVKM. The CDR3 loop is CASWDRVNQPQHF. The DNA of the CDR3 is TGTGCCAGCTGGGACAGGGTGAATCAGCCCCAGCATTTT.

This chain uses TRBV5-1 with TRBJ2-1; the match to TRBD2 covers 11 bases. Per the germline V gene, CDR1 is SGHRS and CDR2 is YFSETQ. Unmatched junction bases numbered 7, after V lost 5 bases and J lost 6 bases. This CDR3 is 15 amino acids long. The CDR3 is CASRYTGTSGNEQFF. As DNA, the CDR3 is TGCGCCAGCAGGTACACCGGGACTAGCGGCAATGAGCAGTTCTTC. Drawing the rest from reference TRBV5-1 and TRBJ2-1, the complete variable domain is KAGVTQTPRYLIKTRGQQVTLSCSPISGHRSVSWYQQTPGQGLQFLFEYFSETQRNKGNFPGRFSGRQFSNSRSEMNVSTLELGDSALYLCASRYTGTSGNEQFFGPGTRLTVL.

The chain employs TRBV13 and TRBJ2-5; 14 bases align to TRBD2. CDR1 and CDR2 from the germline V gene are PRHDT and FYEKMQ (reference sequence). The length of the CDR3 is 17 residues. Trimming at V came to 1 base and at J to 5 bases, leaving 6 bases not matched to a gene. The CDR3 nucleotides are TGTGCCAGCAGCTTAGTCGGGACTAGCGGGAGAGATGAGACCCAGTACTTC. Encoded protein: CASSLVGTSGRDETQYF. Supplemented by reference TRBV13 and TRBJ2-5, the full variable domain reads AAGVIQSPRHLIKEKRETATLKCYPIPRHDTVYWYQQGPGQDPQFLISFYEKMQSDKGSIPDRFSAQQFSDYHSELNMSSLELGDSALYFCASSLVGTSGRDETQYFGPGTRLLVL.